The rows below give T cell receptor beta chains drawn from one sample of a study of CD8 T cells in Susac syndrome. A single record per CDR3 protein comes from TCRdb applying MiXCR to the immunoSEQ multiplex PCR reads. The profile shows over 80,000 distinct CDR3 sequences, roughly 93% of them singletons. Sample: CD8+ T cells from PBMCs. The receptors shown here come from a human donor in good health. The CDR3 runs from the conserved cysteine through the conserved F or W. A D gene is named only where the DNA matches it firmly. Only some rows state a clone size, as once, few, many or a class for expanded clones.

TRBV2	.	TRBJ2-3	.	CASSEGGTDTQYF	TGTGCCAGCAGCGAAGGGGGCACAGATACGCAGTATTTT
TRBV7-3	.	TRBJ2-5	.	CASSSRDSPQETQYF	TGTGCCAGCAGCTCCAGGGATTCTCCACAAGAGACCCAGTACTTC
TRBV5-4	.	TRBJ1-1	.	CASSLVPGAEAFF	TGTGCCAGCAGCTTGGTTCCCGGGGCGGAGGCTTTCTTT
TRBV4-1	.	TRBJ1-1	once	CASSRGGGEAFF	TGCGCCAGCAGCCGAGGAGGAGGTGAAGCTTTCTTT
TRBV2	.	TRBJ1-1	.	CASSEGGEDSLNTEAFF	TGTGCCAGCAGTGAAGGCGGGGAGGACAGCTTGAACACTGAAGCTTTCTTT
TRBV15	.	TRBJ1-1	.	CATSTGRGNTEAFF	TGTGCCACCAGCACGGGCAGGGGAAACACTGAAGCTTTCTTT
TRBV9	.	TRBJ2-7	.	CASSVDPQGPSYEQYF	TGTGCCAGCAGCGTAGATCCCCAGGGCCCCTCCTACGAGCAGTACTTC
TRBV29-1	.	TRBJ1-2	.	CSVVTGYGYTF	TGCAGCGTTGTGACAGGCTATGGCTACACCTTC
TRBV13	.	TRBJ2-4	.	CASSLDEGGPKNIQYF	TGTGCCAGCAGCTTAGATGAGGGGGGGCCGAAAAACATTCAGTACTTC
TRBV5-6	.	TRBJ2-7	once	CASSIDKYYEQYF	TGTGCCAGCAGCATAGACAAGTACTACGAGCAGTACTTC
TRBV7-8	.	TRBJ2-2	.	CASSIRTAGELFF	TGTGCCAGCAGCATTAGGACGGCCGGGGAGCTGTTTTTT